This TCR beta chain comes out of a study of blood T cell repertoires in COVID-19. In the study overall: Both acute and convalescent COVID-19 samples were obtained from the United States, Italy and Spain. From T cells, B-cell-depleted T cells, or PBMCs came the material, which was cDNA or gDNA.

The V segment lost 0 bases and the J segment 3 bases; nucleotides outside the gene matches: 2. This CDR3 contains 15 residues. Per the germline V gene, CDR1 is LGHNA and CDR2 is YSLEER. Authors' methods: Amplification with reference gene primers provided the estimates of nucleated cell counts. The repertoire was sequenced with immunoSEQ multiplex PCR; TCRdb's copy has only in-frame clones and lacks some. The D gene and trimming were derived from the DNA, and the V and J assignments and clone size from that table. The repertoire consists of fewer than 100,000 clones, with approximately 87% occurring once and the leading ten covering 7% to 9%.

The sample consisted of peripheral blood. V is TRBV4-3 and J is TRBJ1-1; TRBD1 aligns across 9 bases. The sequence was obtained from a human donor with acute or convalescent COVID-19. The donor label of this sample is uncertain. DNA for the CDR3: TGCGCCAGCAGCCAAGAACAGGGGGCCTACACTGAAGCTTTCTTT. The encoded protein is CASSQEQGAYTEAFF.